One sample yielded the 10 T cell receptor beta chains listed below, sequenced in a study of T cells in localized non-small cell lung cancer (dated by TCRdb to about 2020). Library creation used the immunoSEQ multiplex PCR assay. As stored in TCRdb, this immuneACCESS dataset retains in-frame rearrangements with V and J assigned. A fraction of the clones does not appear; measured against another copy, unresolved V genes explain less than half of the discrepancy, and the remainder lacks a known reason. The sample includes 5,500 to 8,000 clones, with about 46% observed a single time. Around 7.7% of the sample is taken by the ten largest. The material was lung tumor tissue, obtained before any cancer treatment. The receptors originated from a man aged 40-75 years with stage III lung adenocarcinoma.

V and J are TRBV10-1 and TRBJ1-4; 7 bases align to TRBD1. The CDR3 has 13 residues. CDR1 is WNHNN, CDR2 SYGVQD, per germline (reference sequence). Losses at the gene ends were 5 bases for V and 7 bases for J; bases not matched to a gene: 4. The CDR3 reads CASSRQGTEKLFF. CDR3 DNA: TGCGCCAGCAGTCGACAGGGAACTGAAAAACTGTTTTTT.

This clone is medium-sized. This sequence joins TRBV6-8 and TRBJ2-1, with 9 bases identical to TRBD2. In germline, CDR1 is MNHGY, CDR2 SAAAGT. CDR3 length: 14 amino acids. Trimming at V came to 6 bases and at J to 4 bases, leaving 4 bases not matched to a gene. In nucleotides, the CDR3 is TGTGCCAGCAGCCCCAGCGGGGGGTACAATGAGCAGTTCTTC. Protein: CASSPSGGYNEQFF.

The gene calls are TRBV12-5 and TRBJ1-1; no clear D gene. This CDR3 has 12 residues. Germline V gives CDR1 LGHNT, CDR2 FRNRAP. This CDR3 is CASTKRGAEAFF. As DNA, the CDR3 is TGTGCCAGCACTAAACGTGGGGCTGAAGCTTTCTTT.

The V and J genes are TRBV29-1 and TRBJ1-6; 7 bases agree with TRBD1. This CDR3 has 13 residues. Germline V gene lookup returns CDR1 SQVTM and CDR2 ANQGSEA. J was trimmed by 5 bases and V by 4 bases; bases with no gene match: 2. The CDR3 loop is CSVGQGHNSPLHF. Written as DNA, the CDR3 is TGCAGCGTTGGACAGGGCCATAATTCACCCCTCCACTTT. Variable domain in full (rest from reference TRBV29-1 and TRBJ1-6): SAVISQKPSRDICQRGTSLTIQCQVDSQVTMMFWYRQQPGQSLTLIATANQGSEATYESGFVIDKFPISRPNLTFSTLTVSNMSPEDSSIYLCSVGQGHNSPLHFGNGTRLTVT.

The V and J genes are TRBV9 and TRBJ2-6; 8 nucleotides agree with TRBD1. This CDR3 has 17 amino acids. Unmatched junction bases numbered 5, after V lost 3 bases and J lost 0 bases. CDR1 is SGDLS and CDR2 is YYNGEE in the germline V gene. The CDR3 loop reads CASSATGENSGANVLTF. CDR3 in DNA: TGTGCCAGCAGCGCGACAGGGGAAAACTCTGGGGCCAACGTCCTGACTTTC.

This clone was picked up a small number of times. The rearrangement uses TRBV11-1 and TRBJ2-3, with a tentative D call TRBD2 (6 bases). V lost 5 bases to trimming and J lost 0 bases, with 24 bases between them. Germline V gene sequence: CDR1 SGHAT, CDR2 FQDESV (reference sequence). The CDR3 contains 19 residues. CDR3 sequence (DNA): TGTGCCAGCAGCGGGAGGCAATTATCGGACTCTACGAGCACAGATACGCAGTATTTT. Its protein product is CASSGRQLSDSTSTDTQYF.

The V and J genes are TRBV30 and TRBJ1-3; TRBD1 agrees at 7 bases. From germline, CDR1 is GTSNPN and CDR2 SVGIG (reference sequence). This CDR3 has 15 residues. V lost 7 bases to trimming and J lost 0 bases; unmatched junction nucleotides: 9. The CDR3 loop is CASTGTAFSGNTIYF. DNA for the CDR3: TGTGCCTCCACCGGGACAGCCTTCTCTGGAAACACCATATATTTT.

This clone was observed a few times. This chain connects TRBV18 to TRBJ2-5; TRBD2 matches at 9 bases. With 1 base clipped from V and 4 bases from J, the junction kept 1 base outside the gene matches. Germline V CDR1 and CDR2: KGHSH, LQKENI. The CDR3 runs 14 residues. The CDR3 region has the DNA TGTGCCAGCTCACCACGCGGGAGGGGAGAGACCCAGTACTTC. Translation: CASSPRGRGETQYF.

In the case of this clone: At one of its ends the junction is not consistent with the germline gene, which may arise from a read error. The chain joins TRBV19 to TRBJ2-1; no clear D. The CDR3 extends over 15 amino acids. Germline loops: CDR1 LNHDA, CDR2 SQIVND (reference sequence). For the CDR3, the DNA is TGTGCCAGTAGTAGTAAGGGATTCTCCTACAATAAGCAGTTCTTC. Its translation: CASSSKGFSYNKQFF. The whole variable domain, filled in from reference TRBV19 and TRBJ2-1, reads DGGITQSPKYLFRKEGQNVTLSCEQNLNHDAMYWYRQDPGQGLRLIYYSQIVNDFQKGDIAEGYSVSREKKESFPLTVTSAQKNPTAFYLCASSSKGFSYNKQFFGPGTRLTVL.

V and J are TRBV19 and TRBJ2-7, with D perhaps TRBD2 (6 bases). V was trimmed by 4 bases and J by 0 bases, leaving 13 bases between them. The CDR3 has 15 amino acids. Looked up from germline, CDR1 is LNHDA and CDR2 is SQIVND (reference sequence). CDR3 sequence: CASSTSRGNSYEQYF. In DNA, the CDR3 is TGTGCCAGTAGTACGTCACGGGGGAACTCCTACGAGCAGTACTTC.